A single sample gave rise to the 31 T cell receptor beta chains below, sequenced in a study of cytomegalovirus exposure and HLA in healthy donors. PCR was performed using 60 Vbeta and 13 Jbeta primers. Data came from immunoSEQ multiplex PCR; TCRdb stores just in-frame clones and leaves some out. The sample records under 200,000 clones, over 70% being singletons. The specimen was PBMCs. These receptors were collected from a man aged 50-59 years in good health and CMV-seropositive.

Only one count was recorded for this clone. The chain recombines TRBV18 with TRBJ2-1; weak D call: TRBD2 (5 bases). The CDR3 extends over 15 amino acids. Trimming took 3 bases from V and 4 from J, leaving 13 bases between them. The germline V gene encodes CDR1 KGHSH and CDR2 LQKENI. The CDR3: CASSPLGVSYNEQFF. CDR3 sequence (DNA): TGTGCCAGCTCACCCCTGGGAGTCTCTTACAATGAGCAGTTCTTC.

This rearrangement joins TRBV7-8 to TRBJ1-1, with 9 nucleotides matching TRBD1. This CDR3 has 13 amino acids. J was trimmed by 5 bases and V by 8 bases; bases with no gene match: 6. CDR1 and CDR2 from the germline V gene are SGHVS and FQNEAQ. Here the CDR3 reads CASGGQGATEAFF. The CDR3 coding sequence is TGTGCCAGCGGGGGACAGGGAGCGACTGAAGCTTTCTTT.

The chain carries TRBV16 and TRBJ2-5, with a tentative D call TRBD1 (5 bases). V lost 0 bases and J lost 2, with 7 bases in between. The CDR3 consists of 14 residues. Germline lookup yields CDR1 KGHSY and CDR2 FQNENV. The CDR3 nucleotides read TGTGCCAGCAGCCAATCAAGACAGCAAGAGACCCAGTACTTC. Protein: CASSQSRQQETQYF.

The V gene is TRBV30, the J gene TRBJ1-1; 7 bases line up with TRBD1. The CDR3 has 13 amino acids. Germline lookup yields CDR1 GTSNPN and CDR2 SVGIG (reference sequence). Trimming cost V 5 bases and J 4 bases; bases outside gene matches: 7. The CDR3 loop reads CAWDRALGTEAFF. DNA of the CDR3: TGTGCCTGGGACAGGGCATTGGGCACTGAAGCTTTCTTT.

The chain has TRBV2 and TRBJ1-2; TRBD1 aligns across 9 bases. The CDR3 extends over 12 amino acids. Trimming at V came to 7 bases and at J to 7 bases, leaving 4 bases not matched to a gene. Per germline, CDR1 SNHLY and CDR2 FYNNEI. CDR3 DNA: TGTGCCAGCAACCGACAGGGGGGTGGCTACACCTTC. Translation: CASNRQGGGYTF. Based on the CDR3 plus reference TRBV2 and TRBJ1-2, the full variable domain is EPEVTQTPSHQVTQMGQEVILRCVPISNHLYFYWYRQILGQKVEFLVSFYNNEISEKSEIFDDQFSVERPDGSNFTLKIRSTKLEDSAMYFCASNRQGGGYTFGSGTRLTVV.

The rearrangement uses TRBV4-1 and TRBJ1-1; D uncertain. Deletions cut 10 bases from V and 1 base from J, with 19 bases between. From germline, CDR1 is MGHRA and CDR2 YSYEKL. CDR3 length equals 15 residues. The CDR3 region has the DNA TGCGCCACACAGCCAACGGGGTACGGGAACACTGAAGCTTTCTTT. Translated: CATQPTGYGNTEAFF.

The V gene is TRBV20-1, the J gene TRBJ2-5; the D is unclear. Between the trimmed V and J ends, which lost 3 bases and 1 base, there was a span of 3 bases. This CDR3 is built from 11 residues. Germline CDR1 is DFQATT and CDR2 is SNEGSKA (reference sequence). As DNA, the CDR3 is TGCAGTGCTAGCAGCCAAGAGACCCAGTACTTC. Translating it yields CSASSQETQYF.

This sequence joins TRBV12-5 and TRBJ2-1; a weak D match, TRBD2 (5 bases). Trimming stripped 9 bases from V and 9 bases from J, with 6 bases between. The CDR3 is made up of 9 amino acids. Germline V gives CDR1 LGHNT, CDR2 FRNRAP. The CDR3 DNA reads as TGTGCTAGACGGGGTGAGCAGTTCTTC. Encoded protein: CARRGEQFF.

V and J are TRBV19 and TRBJ2-1, with TRBD2 matching over 7 bases. Germline V gene lookup returns CDR1 LNHDA and CDR2 SQIVND (reference sequence). CDR3 length: 14 residues. Unmatched junction bases numbered 5, after V lost 7 bases and J lost 2 bases. CDR3: CASKGGRPYNEQFF. The CDR3 region has the DNA TGTGCCAGTAAGGGAGGGCGGCCCTACAATGAGCAGTTCTTC.

The chain is built from TRBV7-2 and TRBJ1-4; TRBD1 is a possible D gene (5 bases). V lost 1 base, J lost 8 bases, and 11 bases lay in between. The germline gives CDR1 SGHTA, CDR2 FQGNSA. The CDR3 extends over 14 amino acids. The CDR3 loop is CASSLVGADEKLFF. The CDR3 DNA is TGTGCCAGCAGCTTAGTAGGGGCGGACGAAAAACTGTTTTTT.

The chain couples TRBV28 to TRBJ2-7, with D possibly being TRBD2 (5 bases). This CDR3 is built from 12 residues. The V and J ends lost 6 bases and 4 bases respectively, with 10 bases between them. Germline V CDR1 and CDR2: MDHEN, SYDVKM. CDR3 residues: CASSESGYEQYF. DNA for the CDR3: TGTGCCAGCAGCGAAAGCGGTTACGAGCAGTACTTC.

V is TRBV7-6 and J is TRBJ2-2, with TRBD2 identical over 7 bases. The germline V gene has CDR1 SGHVS and CDR2 FNYEAQ. The CDR3 length is 17 residues. Germline trimming cut 5 bases from V and 1 base from J; bases unmatched to any gene: 10. The CDR3 nucleotides read TGTGCCAGCAGCCAAGAGGACGGGAGGAGGAACACCGGGGAGCTGTTTTTT. It translates to CASSQEDGRRNTGELFF.

The chain carries TRBV6-5 and TRBJ2-7; 9 positions match TRBD1. This CDR3 comprises 16 residues. Trimming cost V 2 bases and J 3 bases; bases outside gene matches: 8. Germline V lookup: CDR1 MNHEY, CDR2 SVGAGI. CDR3 residues: CASSYATGGSIYEQYF. The CDR3 nucleotides are TGTGCCAGCAGTTACGCCACAGGGGGCAGTATCTACGAGCAGTACTTC.

This clone was detected only once. The J gene is TRBJ2-1, the V gene TRBV7-3, with TRBD2 identical over 8 bases. The germline V gene has CDR1 SGHTA and CDR2 FQGTGA. The CDR3 extends over 11 amino acids. The V and J ends lost 5 bases and 12 bases, in that order; junction bases with no gene match: 3. The CDR3, as DNA: TGTGCCAGCAGCCCCACTAGCGGGCAGTTCTTC. Translation gives CASSPTSGQFF.

The chain joins TRBV6-7 to TRBJ1-5; TRBD1 matches 10 bases. TRBV6-7 is an ORF; its function is uncertain. The V and J ends lost 10 bases and 4 bases, in that order; junction bases with no gene match: 7. This CDR3 has 14 amino acids. For the CDR3, the DNA is TGTGCCAACCCTGGGACAGGGGAAAATCAGCCCCAGCATTTT. Translating gives CANPGTGENQPQHF.

The rearrangement joins TRBV5-1 to TRBJ1-1; no firm D call. V was pared by 2 bases and J by 1 base, with 9 bases between. Germline V lookup: CDR1 SGHRS, CDR2 YFSETQ. The CDR3 sequence is 14 residues long. Here the CDR3 reads CASSLKVANTEAFF. DNA of the CDR3: TGCGCCAGCAGCTTAAAGGTAGCGAACACTGAAGCTTTCTTT.

This rearrangement joins TRBV6-4 to TRBJ2-7; no reliable D call. This CDR3 spans 12 amino acids. Germline CDR1 is MRHNA and CDR2 is SNTAGT. Deletions cut 8 bases from V and 6 bases from J, with 14 bases between. The CDR3 DNA is TGTGCCAGCCCCCCCCTGAGCCCCGAGCAGTACTTC. Amino acids: CASPPLSPEQYF.

This clone was seen only a few times. The chain has TRBV4-1 and TRBJ1-2; a possible D gene is TRBD1 (6 bases). This CDR3 is built from 15 residues. V was pared by 2 bases and J by 4 bases, with 14 bases between. CDR1 and CDR2 (germline): MGHRA, YSYEKL. The CDR3: CASSQSLDRSYGYTF. As DNA, the CDR3 is TGCGCCAGCAGCCAATCCCTTGACAGGTCCTATGGCTACACCTTC.

This chain links TRBV4-3 with TRBJ2-1; D unresolved. The CDR3 runs 15 residues. Trimming left V 1 base short and J 8 bases short, with 15 bases between. Per germline, CDR1 LGHNA and CDR2 YSLEER. This chain's CDR3 is CASSQAPPRYYEQFF. The CDR3 coding sequence is TGCGCCAGCAGCCAAGCCCCCCCACGGTATTATGAGCAGTTCTTC.

This rearrangement joins TRBV28 to TRBJ2-7, with D tentatively TRBD1 (5 bases). Trimming removed 3 bases from V and 2 bases from J, with 11 bases in between. The germline V gene has CDR1 MDHEN and CDR2 SYDVKM. The CDR3 consists of 14 residues. This CDR3 is CASSFLDTAYEQYF. DNA of the CDR3: TGTGCCAGCAGTTTTTTGGACACCGCCTACGAGCAGTACTTC.

This chain links TRBV28 with TRBJ2-7; 7 nucleotides agree with TRBD1. Germline assignment: CDR1 MDHEN and CDR2 SYDVKM. The CDR3 sequence is 12 residues long. V was pared by 9 bases and J by 7 bases, with 9 bases of the junction left unmatched. This CDR3 reads CASSTGVGEQYF. The CDR3 DNA sequence: TGTGCCAGTTCTACAGGGGTAGGGGAGCAGTACTTC. Combining the CDR3 with reference TRBV28 and TRBJ2-7 gives the whole variable domain DVKVTQSSRYLVKRTGEKVFLECVQDMDHENMFWYRQDPGLGLRLIYFSYDVKMKEKGDIPEGYSVSREKKERFSLILESASTNQTSMYLCASSTGVGEQYFGPGTRLTVT.

A note on this clone: One junction end does not reproduce the germline sequence, and a read error may be involved. CDR3 sequence: CASGVFSGRGNEQFF. CDR3 nucleotide sequence: TGTGCCAGCGGCGTATTTAGCGGGAGGGGCAATGAGCAGTTCTTC. V and J are TRBV9 and TRBJ2-1; the match to TRBD2 covers 11 bases. Germline V lookup: CDR1 SGDLS, CDR2 YYNGEE. This CDR3 comprises 15 residues.

This clone has more than one count but fewer than ten. The chain carries TRBV6-5 and TRBJ2-2; D is unresolved. The CDR3 runs 11 residues. The V gene lost 6 bases and the J gene lost 6 bases, with 5 bases spanning the gap. Looked up from germline, CDR1 is MNHEY and CDR2 is SVGAGI. CDR3 bases: TGTGCCAGCAGCCTAGCCGGGGAGCTGTTTTTT. Protein: CASSLAGELFF.

V gene TRBV2 combines with J gene TRBJ2-3, with D uncertain. The CDR3 loop spans 15 amino acids. Germline V gene data show CDR1 as SNHLY and CDR2 as FYNNEI. Trimming stripped 4 bases from V and 0 bases from J, with 11 bases between. In DNA, the CDR3 is TGTGCCAGCAGTGGAGGCACTACTAGCACAGATACGCAGTATTTT. It yields the protein CASSGGTTSTDTQYF.

The chain recombines TRBV2 with TRBJ2-5; 11 bases map to TRBD2. Trimming removed 3 bases from V and 5 bases from J; junction bases left unmatched: 5. The CDR3 is 15 residues long. Germline loops: CDR1 SNHLY, CDR2 FYNNEI. The CDR3: CASSDGLAGSETQYF. In DNA form, the CDR3 reads TGTGCCAGCAGTGATGGACTAGCGGGTTCTGAGACCCAGTACTTC. Full variable domain (missing parts from reference TRBV2 and TRBJ2-5): EPEVTQTPSHQVTQMGQEVILRCVPISNHLYFYWYRQILGQKVEFLVSFYNNEISEKSEIFDDQFSVERPDGSNFTLKIRSTKLEDSAMYFCASSDGLAGSETQYFGPGTRLLVL.

This chain uses TRBV4-3 with TRBJ2-3; TRBD2 is a possible D gene (7 bases). CDR3 length: 17 amino acids. Germline lookup yields CDR1 LGHNA and CDR2 YSLEER. Trimming cost V 1 base and J 1 base, with 15 bases left between them. CDR3: CASSQAPGGQGTDTQYF. The CDR3, as DNA: TGCGCCAGCAGCCAAGCCCCCGGGGGGCAAGGCACAGATACGCAGTATTTT.

The chain couples TRBV6-5 to TRBJ1-5; TRBD1 matches at 9 bases. V was pared by 5 bases and J by 8 bases, with 4 bases of the junction left unmatched. Germline CDR1 and CDR2: MNHEY and SVGAGI. There are 13 residues in the CDR3. CDR3 sequence: CASSTQGAKPQHF. As DNA, the CDR3 is TGTGCCAGCAGTACACAGGGGGCGAAGCCCCAGCATTTT.

V gene TRBV5-1 combines with J gene TRBJ2-3, with 8 bases that match TRBD1. V shed 0 bases and J 2 bases; nucleotides not matched to a gene: 5. The CDR3 is 16 residues long. Germline assignment: CDR1 SGHRS and CDR2 YFSETQ. In nucleotides, the CDR3 is TGCGCCAGCAGCTTGGGGACAGGGAGGACCACAGATACGCAGTATTTT. Its protein is CASSLGTGRTTDTQYF.

The chain couples TRBV7-8 to TRBJ2-1; 8 nucleotides match TRBD2. Germline CDR1 and CDR2: SGHVS and FQNEAQ. The CDR3 totals 16 residues. The trim removed 7 bases at V and 0 bases at J, leaving 8 bases unmatched. CDR3 amino acids: CASTLRGGSSYNEQFF. The CDR3 coding sequence is TGTGCCAGCACCCTTCGGGGGGGGAGCTCCTACAATGAGCAGTTCTTC. Filled out from reference TRBV7-8 and TRBJ2-1, the complete variable domain reads GAGVSQSPRYKVAKRGQDVALRCDPISGHVSLFWYQQALGQGPEFLTYFQNEAQLDKSGLPSDRFFAERPEGSVSTLKIQRTQQEDSAVYLCASTLRGGSSYNEQFFGPGTRLTVL.

Concerning this clone itself: The sample carries other DNA sequences with the same CDR3. The chain combines TRBV6-5 with TRBJ2-1; 12 bases align to TRBD2. The CDR3 has 15 residues. CDR1 MNHEY and CDR2 SVGAGI come from the germline V gene. J gave up 4 bases and V 6 bases, and 4 bases lay outside the gene matches. The CDR3 DNA reads TGTGCCAGCAGGAGAGGGACTAGCGGGTACAATGAGCAGTTCTTC. Translated: CASRRGTSGYNEQFF.

Written as DNA, the CDR3 is TGTGCCTGTAAAAACTATGGCTACACCTTC. Translation: CACKNYGYTF. The chain combines TRBV30 with TRBJ1-2, with D unclear. V lost 6 bases and J lost 2, with 4 bases in between. CDR3 length: 10 residues. Germline V lookup: CDR1 GTSNPN, CDR2 SVGIG (reference sequence).